The T cell receptor beta chain under discussion was sequenced for a study of cytomegalovirus exposure and HLA in healthy donors. This CDR3 comprises 18 residues. V lost 2 bases to trimming and J lost 1 base, with 23 bases between them. Germline CDR1 and CDR2: GTSNPN and SVGIG (reference sequence). Assay used: immunoSEQ multiplex PCR; TCRdb lists only in-frame clones, some missing. The sample consists of over 200,000 clones, roughly 91% of them appearing once. Donors were drawn from the approximately 120-subject validation cohort, separate from the approximately 700-subject first cohort. For this clone: Its matching antigen is unknown.

General study points: With high specificity and sensitivity, the classifier reportedly diagnosed cytomegalovirus status. Rare sequences made up most TCRs, while some public TCRs were found in many donors.

The TCR sequence derives from a young woman in good health and CMV-seropositive. The sample was PBMCs. This chain connects TRBV30 to TRBJ1-2; D is possibly TRBD1 (5 bases). The CDR3 region has the DNA TGTGCCTGGAGTTCATCCTACAGGAGTCCTTCCATTAACTATGGCTACACCTTC. Its translation: CAWSSSYRSPSINYGYTF.